Below are 23 T cell receptor beta chains sequenced from a single sample in a study of T-cell reconstitution after alpha-beta-depleted transplantation in children. TCRbeta library construction was performed incorporating unique molecular identifiers. A single record per CDR3 protein comes from TCRdb applying MiXCR to the PCR reads. The sample has just under 250,000 distinct CDR3 sequences; under 30% are singletons. Sample: PBMCs, taken before TCRalphabeta/CD19-depleted stem cell transplant. The source of these receptors is a girl aged 2-10 years with Fanconi anemia, due to receive a stem cell transplant.

The J gene is TRBJ2-6, the V gene TRBV6-2 or TRBV6-3; the D gene is possibly TRBD1 (6 bases). Trimming pared 6 bases from V and 3 bases from J, leaving 12 bases between. CDR1 and CDR2 (germline): MNHEY, SVGEGT. The length of the CDR3 is 15 residues. This chain's CDR3 is CASRDTGFGANVLTF. In DNA, the CDR3 is TGTGCCAGCAGAGATACAGGGTTTGGGGCCAACGTCCTGACTTTC.

This clonotype was observed at least ten times. V usage is TRBV29-1 and J usage is TRBJ2-1; no clear D gene. Trimming cost V 5 bases and J 9 bases, with 14 bases left between them. Germline V gene sequence: CDR1 SQVTM, CDR2 ANQGSEA. This CDR3 is 12 amino acids long. The CDR3 DNA reads TGCAGCGTTTGGTCAGCCCAAGTTGAGCAGTTCTTC. Its protein product is CSVWSAQVEQFF.

This clonotype was seen more than once but under ten times. V usage is TRBV23-1 and J usage is TRBJ2-3, with a possible D match to TRBD2 (5 bases). TRBV23-1 is classed as an ORF, of uncertain function. CDR3 length: 16 residues. Trimming left V 6 bases short and J 3 bases short, with 19 bases between. The CDR3 loop is CASSQSGLTGTDTQYF. The DNA for the CDR3 is TGCGCCAGCAGCCAGTCAGGTTTAACGGGAACAGATACGCAGTATTTT.

The rearrangement links TRBV12-3 or TRBV12-4 to TRBJ1-2; D is possibly TRBD1 (5 bases). V dropped 5 bases and J dropped 0 bases, with 13 bases sitting between them. The CDR3 runs to 15 residues. CDR3 coding DNA: TGTGCCAGCAGTAGAGCCCGGGGCGCTAACTATGGCTACACCTTC. Its translation is CASSRARGANYGYTF.

This clonotype has more than one count but fewer than ten. CDR3 nucleotides: TGTGCCAGCAGTTACTCGATGGGACTAGGATACAATGAGCAGTTCTTC. Translated: CASSYSMGLGYNEQFF. This rearrangement joins TRBV6-2 or TRBV6-3 to TRBJ2-1; TRBD2 agrees at 8 bases. This CDR3 spans 16 amino acids. Unmatched junction bases numbered 5, after V lost 0 bases and J lost 4 bases. The germline gives CDR1 MNHEY, CDR2 SVGEGT.

The V call is TRBV12-3 or TRBV12-4, the J call TRBJ2-1, with TRBD1 as a possible D gene (5 bases). The V end was cut by 1 base, the J end by 7 bases, with 11 bases between. The CDR3 contains 14 residues. Written as DNA, the CDR3 is TGTGCCAGCAGTTTAGTGCAGGGTAGGAATGAGCAGTTCTTC. Residues: CASSLVQGRNEQFF.

Only one count was recorded for this clonotype. The chain joins TRBV27 to TRBJ2-1, with a possible D match to TRBD1 (6 bases). This CDR3 has 16 residues. Trimming stripped 0 bases from V and 2 bases from J, with 11 bases between. CDR1 is MNHEY and CDR2 is SMNVEV in the germline V gene (reference sequence). The CDR3 sequence: CASSLSVAGAYNEQFF. The CDR3 DNA reads TGTGCCAGCAGTTTATCGGTGGCAGGGGCCTACAATGAGCAGTTCTTC.

This chain links TRBV20-1 with TRBJ2-3, with 9 bases fitting TRBD1. V trimming: 5 bases; J trimming: 0 bases; junction bases outside the gene matches: 6. The CDR3 runs 15 residues. The germline V gene has CDR1 DFQATT and CDR2 SNEGSKA (reference sequence). CDR3 sequence (DNA): TGCAGTGCTCCCCGGACAGGGGTGAGCACAGATACGCAGTATTTT. Its translation is CSAPRTGVSTDTQYF.

Many counts were recorded for this clonotype. The chain joins TRBV25-1 to TRBJ2-5, with 7 bases that match TRBD1. The V gene's germline CDR1 is MGHDK and CDR2 SYGVNS. The CDR3 has 13 amino acids. V gave up 5 bases and J gave up 5 bases; unmatched junction bases: 5. CDR3 nucleotides: TGTGCCAGCAGTTTCCCAGGGGGTGAGACCCAGTACTTC. Residues: CASSFPGGETQYF.

This clonotype was seen repeatedly, ten times or more. This rearrangement joins TRBV29-1 to TRBJ2-3, with 10 positions matching TRBD1. CDR1 is SQVTM and CDR2 is ANQGSEA in the germline V gene. After removal of 6 bases from V and 0 bases from J, the junction contained 6 bases not matched to a gene. The CDR3 loop spans 15 amino acids. The CDR3 reads CSVTVGQGSTDTQYF. CDR3 nucleotides: TGCAGCGTGACGGTGGGACAGGGGAGCACAGATACGCAGTATTTT.

In its sample, this clonotype was seen many times. V and J are TRBV7-2 and TRBJ1-1; D not resolved. CDR1 and CDR2 from the germline V gene are SGHTA and FQGNSA. This CDR3 region has 14 residues. Trimming shortened V by 0 bases and J by 3 bases, and 8 bases separated the two germline ends. DNA of the CDR3: TGTGCCAGCAGCTTAGCAGGGTATGACACTGAAGCTTTCTTT. Translation gives CASSLAGYDTEAFF.

This clonotype was counted at least ten times. The chain is built from TRBV20-1 and TRBJ2-7; D uncertain. V lost 7 bases, J lost 3 bases, and 13 bases lay in between. CDR3 length equals 12 residues. Germline V lookup: CDR1 DFQATT, CDR2 SNEGSKA (reference sequence). The CDR3 nucleotides are TGCAGTGGTTGGGGATTTAACTACGAGCAGTACTTC. This codes for CSGWGFNYEQYF.

The table lists this clonotype with a few counts. The chain has TRBV12-3 or TRBV12-4 and TRBJ2-4; D is unresolved. V was clipped by 0 bases and J by 0 bases, with 12 bases between them. This CDR3 spans 17 amino acids. The chain's CDR3 is CASSLAPLVIAKNIQYF. CDR3 in DNA: TGTGCCAGCAGTTTAGCCCCACTGGTTATAGCCAAAAACATTCAGTACTTC.

In its sample, this clonotype was seen many times. J is TRBJ2-2 and V is TRBV20-1; 13 bases line up with TRBD2. CDR1 and CDR2 (germline): DFQATT, SNEGSKA (reference sequence). The V segment lost 3 bases and the J segment 7 bases; nucleotides outside the gene matches: 2. The CDR3 covers 14 residues. CDR3 loop: CSARTSGGFGELFF. The CDR3, as DNA: TGCAGTGCTAGGACTAGCGGGGGGTTCGGGGAGCTGTTTTTT.

Many counts were recorded for this clonotype. V gene TRBV25-1 combines with J gene TRBJ2-7; 12 bases fit TRBD2. V gave up 2 bases and J gave up 0 bases; unmatched junction bases: 11. Germline lookup yields CDR1 MGHDK and CDR2 SYGVNS. CDR3 length: 19 amino acids. The CDR3: CASSEPRTSGNASSYEQYF. For the CDR3, the DNA is TGTGCCAGCAGTGAACCCCGGACTAGCGGGAACGCGAGCTCCTACGAGCAGTACTTC.

In this sample, this clonotype turned up many times. The chain has TRBV20-1 and TRBJ1-6, with D perhaps matching TRBD1 (5 bases). Trimming took 6 bases from V and 4 from J, leaving 10 bases between them. The CDR3 consists of 13 residues. CDR1 is DFQATT, CDR2 SNEGSKA, per germline (reference sequence). Here the CDR3 reads CSARQPYNSPLHF. CDR3 in DNA: TGCAGTGCCCGACAGCCTTATAATTCACCCCTCCACTTT.

The V gene is TRBV29-1, the J gene TRBJ1-2; the match to TRBD1 covers 9 bases. From germline, CDR1 is SQVTM and CDR2 ANQGSEA. The CDR3 is 14 amino acids. V lost 4 bases, J lost 8 bases, and 11 bases stayed unmatched. In DNA, the CDR3 is TGCAGCGTTGCCCCTCCGACAGGGGGGGGCGGCTACACCTTC. Amino acids: CSVAPPTGGGGYTF.

The rearrangement links TRBV7-6 to TRBJ2-1, with D perhaps matching TRBD2 (5 bases). Trimming shortened V by 4 bases and J by 1 base, and 11 bases separated the two germline ends. The germline gives CDR1 SGHVS, CDR2 FNYEAQ. The CDR3 covers 15 residues. CDR3 protein: CASSSPADSYNEQFF. The CDR3 nucleotides are TGTGCCAGCAGCTCACCAGCGGATTCCTACAATGAGCAGTTCTTC.

This clonotype came up many times. The J gene is TRBJ2-7, the V gene TRBV29-1; 10 nucleotides match TRBD1. V shed 4 bases and J 1 base; nucleotides not matched to a gene: 7. The CDR3 is 15 residues long. CDR1 is SQVTM and CDR2 is ANQGSEA in the germline V gene. As DNA, the CDR3 is TGCAGCGTTGTATTAGGACAGGGGGTATCCTACGAGCAGTACTTC. It is translated as CSVVLGQGVSYEQYF.

This clonotype has just a few counts. The chain couples TRBV20-1 to TRBJ2-1, with 8 bases identical to TRBD2. Germline values: CDR1 DFQATT, CDR2 SNEGSKA (reference sequence). The CDR3 totals 13 residues. CDR3 nucleotides: TGCACCATAGCGGGACCCTTCGACAATGAGCAGTTCTTC. This gives the protein CTIAGPFDNEQFF.

The J gene is TRBJ2-2, the V gene TRBV5-4; D could derive from TRBD1 or TRBD2 (5 bases each). With 0 bases removed from V and 6 bases from J, the gap between germline ends came to 6 bases. The CDR3 consists of 13 residues. In germline, CDR1 is SGHNT, CDR2 YYREEE (reference sequence). The CDR3: CASSLVGAGELFF. The CDR3 region has the DNA TGTGCCAGCAGCTTGGTGGGGGCCGGGGAGCTGTTTTTT. Drawing the rest from reference TRBV5-4 and TRBJ2-2, the complete variable domain is ETGVTQSPTHLIKTRGQQVTLRCSSQSGHNTVSWYQQALGQGPQFIFQYYREEENGRGNFPPRFSGLQFPNYSSELNVNALELDDSALYLCASSLVGAGELFFGEGSRLTVL.

This clonotype appeared many times. The V call is TRBV12-3 or TRBV12-4, the J call TRBJ1-5; possibly TRBD1 for D (6 bases). Trimming took 6 bases from V and 1 from J, leaving 10 bases between them. This CDR3 is built from 14 residues. The CDR3 DNA sequence: TGTGCCAGCAGGTACACAGGGAGCAATCAGCCCCAGCATTTT. It encodes CASRYTGSNQPQHF.

There are many counts of this clonotype. This chain uses TRBV18 with TRBJ2-2; D uncertain. Germline CDR1 is KGHSH and CDR2 is LQKENI. Between the trimmed V and J ends, which lost 8 bases and 4 bases, there was a span of 14 bases. The CDR3 spans 14 residues. The CDR3 reads CASQLTQSTGELFF. The DNA of the CDR3 is TGTGCCAGCCAACTCACGCAGTCCACCGGGGAGCTGTTTTTT.